This TCR beta chain was observed in a study of response to subunit inactivated influenza vaccine. MiXCR, run by TCRdb on the RT-PCR reads, gives a single entry per CDR3 protein. The sample lists about 540,000 distinct CDR3 sequences, approximately 24% occurring once. The CDR3 length is 11 residues. Germline assignment: CDR1 GTSNPN and CDR2 SVGIG (reference sequence). This clonotype has only a few counts. These data were likewise used in another study, on T cells expressing NK-cell markers. As that study records: Production of TCR beta cDNA relied on 5'RACE template switching with UMIs. Sorted T-cell subsets CD3+CD56+NKG2C+, CD3+CD56+NKG2C- and CD3+CD56-NKG2C+ were TCR beta-sequenced. Sequencing covered eight donors, seven HCMV-seropositive and one seronegative. Dominant NKG2C+ clonotypes made up about 1.0-7.5% of CD8+ T cells in several donors. The CD3+CD56-NKG2C+ fraction of a few donors was also led by these clonotypes.

This TCR was sampled from a man aged 50-59 years who received an inactivated influenza vaccine. The source material was CD4+ T cells sorted from PBMCs, sampled 11 to 12 days after vaccination. The V and J genes are TRBV30 and TRBJ1-6; D gene ambiguous. The CDR3, as DNA: TGTGCAATTGGTGGGAATTCACCCCTCCACTTT. Its protein product is CAIGGNSPLHF.